This T cell receptor (beta chain) was sequenced in a study of blood T cells in healthy people across ages. Overall study findings and caveats: Diversity estimates from one million T cells were considered underestimates.

With a J-beta primer mix and a sample-barcoded 5' primer, a second PCR ran roughly 6 to 12 cycles. TCRdb passed the 5' RACE reads through MiXCR, listing each CDR3 protein once. The repertoire consists of 600,000 or so distinct CDR3 sequences, with around half occurring once and the leading ten covering approximately 25%. This clonotype was seen only a few times. The antigen is unknown. This CDR3 has 13 residues. CDR1 and CDR2 from the germline V gene are SGHRS and YFSETQ. V gave up 3 bases and J gave up 4 bases, with 10 bases separating them. The chain combines TRBV5-1 with TRBJ2-5; D remains ambiguous. The source of this sequence is a man older than 75 in good health. Sequences were obtained from blood. The CDR3 is CASSSPGLETQYF. The CDR3 DNA sequence: TGCGCCAGCAGCTCTCCTGGTCTAGAGACCCAGTACTTC.